This T cell receptor (beta chain) was recovered during a study of early T cells in non-severe SARS-CoV-2 infection. Study overall: The chains were unpaired, and the sequenced material was bulk RNA from unsorted whole blood.

Tagging with unique molecular identifiers was applied to individual cDNA molecules. TCRdb used MiXCR to reprocess the 5' RACE reads, holding one entry per CDR3 protein. The table lists tens of thousands of distinct CDR3 sequences, around 9.3% of them singletons. Worth noting for this clonotype: This may be a read error, as it is one base from a much larger clone.

The CDR3 runs to 14 residues. The V and J ends lost 5 bases and 6 bases respectively, with 11 bases between them. Germline CDR1 SGHTA, CDR2 FQGTGA. The rearrangement joins TRBV7-3 to TRBJ1-6, with D possibly being TRBD1 (6 bases). This receptor was taken from an adult who was a healthcare worker with PCR-confirmed SARS-CoV-2 infection or an uninfected control (not recorded which). The specimen sequenced was whole blood. As DNA, the CDR3 is TGTGCCAGCAGCGGAGGGGGAGGTAATTCACCCCTCCACTTT. It yields the protein CASSGGGGNSPLHF. The full variable domain, with the rest looked up from reference TRBV7-3 and TRBJ1-6, is GAGVSQTPSNKVTEKGKYVELRCDPISGHTALYWYRQSLGQGPEFLIYFQGTGAADDSGLPNDRFFAVRPEGSVSTLKIQRTERGDSAVYLCASSGGGGNSPLHFGNGTRLTVT.